This is a list of T cell receptor beta chains from one sample in a study of shared clonotypes between healthy human individuals. Data came from immunoSEQ multiplex PCR; TCRdb stores just in-frame clones and leaves some out. The sample lists 2,500,000 or so clones, approximately 92% occurring once. Material: naive CD4+ T cells sorted from blood. The receptors originated from a man between 18 and 35 years old in good health. Both conserved end residues are trimmed from each CDR3.

ASSLGVAGGNEQF | TRBV11-3
ASSVDRNNEQF | TRBV10-1
ASSPDRGMDTEAF | TRBV5-1
ASSFTGGPYEQY | TRBV28
ASSFGPGAETQY | TRBV7-2
ASSPGRPPQRISDYEQY | TRBV9
ASSIGQNQPQH | TRBV19
AWVRFLSGANVLT | TRBV30
ASSWGSGYEQY | TRBV6-5
ASSPAGSYSNQPQH | TRBV18